These 5 T cell receptor beta chains were all obtained from the same sample, sequenced in a study of T-cell reconstitution after alpha-beta-depleted transplantation in children. The library targeted TCRbeta and was prepared with unique molecular identifiers. MiXCR, run by TCRdb on the PCR reads, gives a single entry per CDR3 protein. The sample carries roughly 500,000 distinct CDR3 sequences, less than 35% recorded once. The sequences come from PBMCs from the stem cell graft donor, collected from the stem cell graft. The origin of the receptors is a human donor who donated a stem cell graft to a child with aplastic anemia.

This clonotype was seen a few times. The rearrangement joins TRBV7-9 to TRBJ2-7; 7 positions match TRBD2. The J segment lost 9 bases and the V segment lost 2 bases, leaving 4 bases of the junction unmatched. CDR3 size: 12 residues. Germline loops: CDR1 SEHNR, CDR2 FQNEAQ (reference sequence). Here the CDR3 reads CASSLNSGGQYF. The CDR3 nucleotides read TGTGCCAGCAGCTTAAATTCGGGAGGGCAGTACTTC.

This chain uses TRBV5-1 with TRBJ2-5; D is unclear. This CDR3 region has 13 residues. Germline-derived CDR1 and CDR2 are SGHRS and YFSETQ. Trimming removed 4 bases at V and 9 bases at J, with 16 bases between. The CDR3 region is CASSPRPGEAQYF. Here the CDR3 DNA reads TGCGCCAGCAGCCCCAGACCGGGCGAGGCCCAGTACTTC.

This clonotype appeared a few times. The chain carries TRBV6-5 and TRBJ1-2; 9 nucleotides match TRBD1. Trimming took 6 bases from V and 0 from J; bases not matched to a gene: 5. CDR1 and CDR2 (germline): MNHEY, SVGAGI. The CDR3 contains 15 residues. The chain's CDR3 is CASSLWDRANYGYTF. The CDR3 DNA is TGTGCCAGCAGCCTTTGGGACAGGGCTAACTATGGCTACACCTTC.

This rearrangement joins TRBV12-3 or TRBV12-4 to TRBJ1-5; 8 bases align to TRBD1. Germline trimming cut 5 bases from V and 6 bases from J; bases unmatched to any gene: 15. This CDR3 region has 17 residues. The CDR3 DNA reads TGTGCCAGCAGTGGCCGGGGGGTGCAGGGGGCCTCTCAGCCCCAGCATTTT. This gives the protein CASSGRGVQGASQPQHF.

The genes are TRBV20-1 and TRBJ2-2; D is possibly TRBD1 or TRBD2 (5 bases each). Germline values: CDR1 DFQATT, CDR2 SNEGSKA (reference sequence). This CDR3 has 14 amino acids. V gave up 6 bases and J gave up 7 bases, with 18 bases separating them. For the CDR3, the DNA is TGCAGTGCCGCCCGGGGCCCAGCTATCGGGGAGCTGTTTTTT. Its protein is CSAARGPAIGELFF.